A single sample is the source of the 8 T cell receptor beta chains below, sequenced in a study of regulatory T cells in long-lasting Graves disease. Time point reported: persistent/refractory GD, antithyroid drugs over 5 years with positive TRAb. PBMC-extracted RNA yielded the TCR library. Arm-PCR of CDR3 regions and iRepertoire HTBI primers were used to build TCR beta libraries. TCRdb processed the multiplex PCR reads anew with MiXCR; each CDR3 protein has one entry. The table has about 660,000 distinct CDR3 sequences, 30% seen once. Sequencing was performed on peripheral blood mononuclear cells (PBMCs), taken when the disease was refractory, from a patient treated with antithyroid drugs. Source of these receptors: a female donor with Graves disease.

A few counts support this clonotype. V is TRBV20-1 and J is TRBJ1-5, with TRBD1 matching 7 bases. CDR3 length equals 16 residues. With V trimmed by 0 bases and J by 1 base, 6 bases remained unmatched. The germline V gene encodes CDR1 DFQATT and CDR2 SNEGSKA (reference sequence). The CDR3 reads CSARDPGQESNQPQHF. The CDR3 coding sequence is TGCAGTGCTAGAGATCCCGGACAGGAGAGCAATCAGCCCCAGCATTTT.

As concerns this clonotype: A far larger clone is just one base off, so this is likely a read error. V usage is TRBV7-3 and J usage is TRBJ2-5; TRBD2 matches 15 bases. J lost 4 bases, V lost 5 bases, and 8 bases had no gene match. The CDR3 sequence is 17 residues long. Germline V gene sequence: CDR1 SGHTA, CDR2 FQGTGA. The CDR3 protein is CASSPLRGLAGGETQYF. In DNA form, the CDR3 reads TGTGCCAGCAGCCCCCTCCGGGGACTAGCGGGAGGAGAGACCCAGTACTTC.

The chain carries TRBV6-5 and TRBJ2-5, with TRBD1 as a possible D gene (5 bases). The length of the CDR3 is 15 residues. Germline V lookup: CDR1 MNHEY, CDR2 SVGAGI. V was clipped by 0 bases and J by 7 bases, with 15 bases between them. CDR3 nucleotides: TGTGCCAGCAGTTACTCGAATGGGGCCCAGGGGACCCAGTACTTC. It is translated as CASSYSNGAQGTQYF.

DNA for the CDR3: TGTGCCAGCAGTTACTCACACCTACAGGGGAACACTGAAGCTTTCTTT. As protein: CASSYSHLQGNTEAFF. The rearrangement links TRBV6-5 to TRBJ1-1; TRBD1 is a possible D gene (6 bases). V lost 0 bases to trimming and J lost 1 base, with 12 bases between them. Germline V gene data show CDR1 as MNHEY and CDR2 as SVGAGI. The CDR3 is 16 amino acids.

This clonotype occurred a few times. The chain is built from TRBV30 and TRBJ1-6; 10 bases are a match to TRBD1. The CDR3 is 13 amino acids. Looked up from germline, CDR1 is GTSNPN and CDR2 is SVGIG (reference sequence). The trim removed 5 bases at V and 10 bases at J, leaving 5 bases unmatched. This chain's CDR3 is CAWGQGVWSPLHF. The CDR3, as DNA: TGTGCCTGGGGACAGGGGGTTTGGTCACCCCTCCACTTT.

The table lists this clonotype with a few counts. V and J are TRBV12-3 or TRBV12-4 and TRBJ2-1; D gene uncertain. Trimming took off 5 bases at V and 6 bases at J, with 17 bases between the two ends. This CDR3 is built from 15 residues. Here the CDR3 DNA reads TGTGCCAGCAGTGTCCTGACTCCCAGACCCAATGAGCAGTTCTTC. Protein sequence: CASSVLTPRPNEQFF.

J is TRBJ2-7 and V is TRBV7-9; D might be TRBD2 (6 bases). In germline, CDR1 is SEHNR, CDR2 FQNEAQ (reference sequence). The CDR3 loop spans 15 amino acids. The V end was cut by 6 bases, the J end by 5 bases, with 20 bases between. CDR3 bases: TGTGCCAGCAGGCCCGCCGGGGGATCGGGGCACGAGCAGTACTTC. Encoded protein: CASRPAGGSGHEQYF.

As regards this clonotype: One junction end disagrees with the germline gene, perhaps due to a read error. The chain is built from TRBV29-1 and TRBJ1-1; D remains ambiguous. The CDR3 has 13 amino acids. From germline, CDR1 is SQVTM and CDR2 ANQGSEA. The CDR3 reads CSVEREVNSEAFF. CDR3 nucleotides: TGCAGCGTTGAGAGGGAGGTGAACTCTGAAGCTTTCTTT.